One TCR beta chain is described in this entry. Its antigen is currently unknown. The entry originates in a study of beta chain features in type 1 diabetes. Reverse transcribing all isolated RNA meant expressed TCRB transcripts were sequenced. Repertoires were generated with immunoSEQ multiplex PCR, while TCRdb's copy carries only in-frame clones and drops some. The sample includes 200,000 to 250,000 clones, about a sixth of them seen just once. Whole-study results and caveats: Insertion counts at VDJ junctions were lower in type 1 diabetes patients, who also showed more deletions there. Across all four CD4+ subsets, people with type 1 diabetes showed modestly shorter TCRB CDR3s.

Germline CDR1 SGHRS, CDR2 YFSETQ. The V end lost 4 bases, the J end lost 3 bases, and 16 bases lay between the germline ends. The CDR3 extends over 15 amino acids. The material sequenced was naive CD4+ T cells from blood. V and J are TRBV5-1 and TRBJ1-1, with D perhaps matching TRBD1 (5 bases). The receptor was isolated from a man aged 25-45 years with type 1 diabetes. The CDR3 DNA is TGCGCCAGCAGCGCCCGGGCAGGGTATGACACTGAAGCTTTCTTT. Its protein product is CASSARAGYDTEAFF. Looking up the rest from reference TRBV5-1 and TRBJ1-1 gives the full variable domain: KAGVTQTPRYLIKTRGQQVTLSCSPISGHRSVSWYQQTPGQGLQFLFEYFSETQRNKGNFPGRFSGRQFSNSRSEMNVSTLELGDSALYLCASSARAGYDTEAFFGQGTRLTVV.